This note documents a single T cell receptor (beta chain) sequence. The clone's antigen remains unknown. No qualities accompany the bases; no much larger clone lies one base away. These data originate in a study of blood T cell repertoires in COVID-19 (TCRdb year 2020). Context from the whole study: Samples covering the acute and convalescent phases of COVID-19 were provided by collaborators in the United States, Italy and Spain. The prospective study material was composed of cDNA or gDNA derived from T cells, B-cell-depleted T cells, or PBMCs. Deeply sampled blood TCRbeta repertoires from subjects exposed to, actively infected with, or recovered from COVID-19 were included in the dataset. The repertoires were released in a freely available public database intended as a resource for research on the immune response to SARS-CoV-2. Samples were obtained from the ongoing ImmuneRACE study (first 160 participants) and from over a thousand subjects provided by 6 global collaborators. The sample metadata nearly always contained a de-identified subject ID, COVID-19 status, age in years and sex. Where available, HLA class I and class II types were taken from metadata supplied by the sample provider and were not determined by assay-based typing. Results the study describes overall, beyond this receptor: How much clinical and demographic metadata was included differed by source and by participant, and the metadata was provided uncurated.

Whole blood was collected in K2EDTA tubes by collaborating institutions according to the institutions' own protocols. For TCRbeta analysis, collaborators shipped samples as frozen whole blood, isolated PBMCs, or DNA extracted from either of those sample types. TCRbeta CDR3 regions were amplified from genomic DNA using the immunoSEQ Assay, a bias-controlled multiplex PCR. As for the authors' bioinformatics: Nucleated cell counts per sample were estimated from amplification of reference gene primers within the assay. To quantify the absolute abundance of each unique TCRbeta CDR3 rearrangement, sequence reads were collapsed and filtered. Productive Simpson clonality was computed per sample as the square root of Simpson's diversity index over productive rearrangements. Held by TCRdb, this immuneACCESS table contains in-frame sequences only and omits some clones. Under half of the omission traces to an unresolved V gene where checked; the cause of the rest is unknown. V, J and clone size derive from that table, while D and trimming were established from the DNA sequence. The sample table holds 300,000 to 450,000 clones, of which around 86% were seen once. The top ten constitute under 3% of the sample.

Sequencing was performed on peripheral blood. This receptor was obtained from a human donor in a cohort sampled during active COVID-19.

This receptor carries the CDR3 CASSPGGAIGGANVLTF. The sequence in DNA is TGTGCCAGCAGCCCCGGTGGGGCCATAGGTGGGGCCAACGTCCTGACTTTC. This chain joins TRBV5-4 to TRBJ2-6; the best D guess is TRBD1, with 5 bases matching. At the junction V is shortened by 4 bases and J by 3 bases, with 17 bases in between. The CDR3 runs 17 residues from the cysteine to the phenylalanine. The read is trimmed to its CDR3 DNA, 51 bases read in frame from base 1. CDR1 and CDR2 (SGHNT, YYREEE) derive from the germline V gene (reference sequence).